The rows below give T cell receptor beta chains drawn from one sample of a study of HIV-infected patients and healthy controls. TCRdb re-called the 5' RACE reads with MiXCR, one entry per CDR3 protein. Among about 11,000 distinct CDR3 sequences, roughly 5% were seen once, and the ten largest hold around 3%. Material for sequencing was blood. These receptors were obtained from an adult in good health. The CDR3 runs from the conserved cysteine through the conserved F or W. A D gene is named only where the DNA matches it firmly. Where a row states a size, it is once, few, many or the class of an expanded clone; other rows omit it.

v_call,clone_size,d_call,j_call,cdr3_nt,cdr3_aa
TRBV6-6,medium-sized,TRBD2,TRBJ2-3,TGTGCCACCCACCGCGGGGGGCCCACAGATACGCAGTATTTT,CATHRGGPTDTQYF
TRBV2,medium-sized,NA,TRBJ1-5,TGTGCCAGCAGTGATTTCAGGAATCAGCCCCAGCATTTT,CASSDFRNQPQHF
TRBV5-1,medium-sized,NA,TRBJ1-1,TGCGCCAGCAGACAACAGGAGGGTACTGAAGCTTTCTTT,CASRQQEGTEAFF
TRBV5-1,many,NA,TRBJ2-1,TGCGCCAGCAGCCCCGACAGGTCCCTCGTACACAATGAGCAGTTCTTC,CASSPDRSLVHNEQFF
TRBV19,many,NA,TRBJ2-5,TGTGCCAGTAGTGACGCCTGGGAAGAGACCCAGTACTTC,CASSDAWEETQYF
TRBV6-1,NA,NA,TRBJ1-5,TGTGCCAGCAGTCTCAGGGATAGCAATCAGCCCCAGCATTTT,CASSLRDSNQPQHF
TRBV12-3/TRBV12-4,many,NA,TRBJ2-1,TGTGCCAGCAGTTTATCGGCACCTTACAATGAGCAGTTCTTC,CASSLSAPYNEQFF
TRBV4-1,NA,TRBD1,TRBJ2-1,TGCGCCAGCAGCCCGTTGGGACAGCACTCCTACAATGAGCAGTTCTTC,CASSPLGQHSYNEQFF
TRBV6-1,medium-sized,NA,TRBJ1-5,TGTGCCAGCAGTGAAGCGCGAGGCAATCAGCCCCAGCATTTT,CASSEARGNQPQHF
TRBV6-2/TRBV6-3,many,TRBD1,TRBJ2-4,TGTGCCAGCAGCCGGACAGGGATAAACATTCAGTACTTC,CASSRTGINIQYF
TRBV25-1,many,NA,TRBJ2-3,TGTGCCAGCAGTCCCCCGAAACAGGGCCCTAGCACAGATACGCAGTATTTT,CASSPPKQGPSTDTQYF
TRBV12-3/TRBV12-4,many,NA,TRBJ2-7,TGTGCCAGCAGTCTAGCTTCCGCCGAGCAGTACTTC,CASSLASAEQYF
TRBV7-6,medium-sized,NA,TRBJ2-1,TGTGCCAGCAGCTTCGACTCTCACCCCTCCTACAATGAGCAGTTCTTC,CASSFDSHPSYNEQFF